These T cell receptor beta chains were read from a single sample in a study of blood T cell repertoires in COVID-19. The protocol was immunoSEQ multiplex PCR, while the TCRdb copy is restricted to in-frame clones and leaves out a portion. This sample has about 63,000 clones, with approximately 80% found just once. Sample: PBMCs or T cells enriched from blood (not recorded which). The origin of the receptors is a woman in her forties with acute COVID-19. Both conserved end residues are part of each CDR3. Fields, in order: J gene, V gene, D gene, clone size, CDR3 DNA, CDR3 protein. D genes are given only for firm matches. Clone size is given for some rows only: seen once, a few or many times, or a class if the clone is expanded.

TRBJ1-2	TRBV5-1	TRBD1	NA	TGCGCCAGCAGCTTGGAGGGGACAGGGGGAGATGGCTACACCTTC	CASSLEGTGGDGYTF
TRBJ1-3	TRBV4-1	NA	NA	TGCGCCAGCAGCCAAGCGGCCGGCGGCTCTGGAAACACCATATATTTT	CASSQAAGGSGNTIYF
TRBJ2-2	TRBV10-3	TRBD2	NA	TGTGCCATCAGGACTAGCGGGAGTCGTGACACCGGGGAGCTGTTTTTT	CAIRTSGSRDTGELFF
TRBJ2-7	TRBV3-1/TRBV3-2	TRBD2	NA	TGTGCCAGCAGCCAAGATTTCTGGAGCGGGAGAGGGACCTACGAGCAGTACTTC	CASSQDFWSGRGTYEQYF
TRBJ2-7	TRBV5-4	TRBD1	once	TGTGCCAGCAGCTCCAGGACAGGGCGCGAGCAGTACTTC	CASSSRTGREQYF
TRBJ1-5	TRBV7-8	NA	NA	TGTGCCAGCAGCTTACTACGGACAGCTGTGAGCAATCAGCCCCAGCATTTT	CASSLLRTAVSNQPQHF
TRBJ1-4	TRBV4-2	TRBD1	NA	TGTGCCAGCAGCCAAGCCCCGACAGGGGGAAATGAAAAACTGTTTTTT	CASSQAPTGGNEKLFF
TRBJ2-1	TRBV2	TRBD1	NA	TGTGCCAGCACGCAGGGGGCATTTGAGCAGTTCTTC	CASTQGAFEQFF
TRBJ1-6	TRBV11-2	NA	NA	TGTGCCAGCAGCCCACGCCGGAATTCACCCCTCCACTTT	CASSPRRNSPLHF
TRBJ1-1	TRBV6-2/TRBV6-3	NA	NA	TGTGCCAGCAGTTACTCGAGAGTTTCCGGGGGCACTGAAGCTTTCTTT	CASSYSRVSGGTEAFF
TRBJ2-7	TRBV18	TRBD1	NA	TGTGCCAGCTCAAGGACAGGGATGTCGTACGAGCAGTACTTC	CASSRTGMSYEQYF
TRBJ2-7	TRBV9	TRBD2	NA	TGTGCCAGCAGCACGCGGGAGTCCTCATTCTCCGAGCAGTACTTC	CASSTRESSFSEQYF
TRBJ1-1	TRBV29-1	NA	few	TGCAGCGTTGAAACAGGCATGAACACTGAAGCTTTCTTT	CSVETGMNTEAFF
TRBJ2-7	TRBV6-6	TRBD2	NA	TGTGCCAGCAGTAAGCTAGCGGGTGCCTCCTACGAGCAGTACTTC	CASSKLAGASYEQYF
TRBJ1-2	TRBV4-1	TRBD1	NA	TGCGCCAGCAGCACGGGACAGGGAAACTATGGCTACACCTTC	CASSTGQGNYGYTF
TRBJ2-5	TRBV19	NA	NA	TGTGCCAGTAAACCACACAGGGAAGAGACCCAGTACTTC	CASKPHREETQYF
TRBJ2-5	TRBV5-1	NA	NA	TGCGCCAGCAGCTTGAAGTTCCAGGGGGGTCGGGAGACCCAGTACTTC	CASSLKFQGGRETQYF
TRBJ1-1	TRBV5-4	NA	NA	TGTGCCAGCAGCTTCCAGGGATGGGGCACTGAAGCTTTCTTT	CASSFQGWGTEAFF
TRBJ1-5	TRBV7-9	NA	NA	TGTGCCAGCAGCCCCGCTGGGGCGTATCAGCCCCAGCATTTT	CASSPAGAYQPQHF
TRBJ1-4	TRBV24-1	TRBD1	NA	TGTGCCACCAGCGACAGGGGGGGAACTAATGAAAAACTGTTTTTT	CATSDRGGTNEKLFF
TRBJ1-4	TRBV6-5	TRBD1	NA	TGTGCCAGCAGGCGACAGGGGGCATATGAAAAACTGTTTTTT	CASRRQGAYEKLFF
TRBJ2-6	TRBV18	NA	NA	TGTGCCAGCTCACCCGAGGGCACAGAGCGGAGCTCTGGGGCCAACGTCCTGACTTTC	CASSPEGTERSSGANVLTF
TRBJ1-2	TRBV5-1	NA	NA	TGCGCCAGCAGCTTGTATAACTATGGCTACACCTTC	CASSLYNYGYTF
TRBJ2-3	TRBV5-4	NA	NA	TGTGCCAGCAGCTTGCGCGGGGGCACAGATACGCAGTATTTT	CASSLRGGTDTQYF
TRBJ2-2	TRBV5-6	TRBD2	NA	TGTGCCAGCAGCTTCTACGGCGGGGGGGCCCCCGGGGAGCTGTTTTTT	CASSFYGGGAPGELFF
TRBJ1-1	TRBV18	TRBD1	NA	TGTGCCAGCTCACCACAGACAGGGCACACTGAAGCTTTCTTT	CASSPQTGHTEAFF
TRBJ2-7	TRBV28	NA	NA	TGTGCCAGCAGTTTAAAGGGGACACGGAGCGGACCTACCACCTACGAGCAGTACTTC	CASSLKGTRSGPTTYEQYF
TRBJ2-3	TRBV9	NA	NA	TGTGCCAGCAGCGCAGTCTCGGGGGGCACAGATACGCAGTATTTT	CASSAVSGGTDTQYF
TRBJ2-2	TRBV12-5	TRBD1	NA	TGTGCTAGTGGTCCCTGGGACAGCAAGAGGGCCGGGGAGCTGTTTTTT	CASGPWDSKRAGELFF
TRBJ2-5	TRBV7-6	NA	NA	TGTGCCAGCAGGTCCGGCGTGCGGAACCAAGAGACCCAGTACTTC	CASRSGVRNQETQYF
TRBJ2-7	TRBV7-2	NA	NA	TGTGCCAGCAGCTCCCGGTACGAGCAGTACTTC	CASSSRYEQYF
TRBJ1-6	TRBV5-6	NA	NA	TGTGCCAGCAGCTTAGGAGTTTCCTATAATTCACCCCTCCACTTT	CASSLGVSYNSPLHF
TRBJ2-1	TRBV5-4	TRBD1	NA	TGTGCCAGCAGCCAGGACAGGGTGCATGAGCAGTTCTTC	CASSQDRVHEQFF
TRBJ2-1	TRBV5-1	TRBD2	NA	TGCGCCAGCAGCTTGGCGGGGGGGCAATGGCAGTTCTTC	CASSLAGGQWQFF
TRBJ2-3	TRBV14	NA	few	TGTGCCAGCAGCCGAGGGCTGGATACGCAGTATTTT	CASSRGLDTQYF
TRBJ1-3	TRBV9	TRBD1	NA	TGTGCCAGCAGCGTAGGACAGGGTGGAAACACCATATATTTT	CASSVGQGGNTIYF
TRBJ1-6	TRBV28	TRBD1	NA	TGTGCCAGCAGCCGTACAGGGGGGAGCTCACCCCTCCACTTT	CASSRTGGSSPLHF
TRBJ1-5	TRBV28	NA	NA	TGTGCCAGCAGTTTATGGACCGACTATAGCAATCAGCCCCAGCATTTT	CASSLWTDYSNQPQHF
TRBJ2-7	TRBV6-1	TRBD2	NA	TGTGCCAGCAGTGAAAGCGGGGGCTTCTACGAGCAGTACTTC	CASSESGGFYEQYF
TRBJ1-3	TRBV4-1	NA	NA	TGCGCCAGCAGCCAAGATTTTACAGTCTCTGGAAACACCATATATTTT	CASSQDFTVSGNTIYF
TRBJ1-1	TRBV16	NA	NA	TGTGCCAGCAGCCCTATCGGGGGGAACACTGAAGCTTTCTTT	CASSPIGGNTEAFF
TRBJ1-1	TRBV5-4	NA	NA	TGTGCCAGCAGCTTTTATAACAGAGCAGAAGCTTTCTTT	CASSFYNRAEAFF
TRBJ1-1	TRBV29-1	NA	few	TGCAGCGTTTTCCACCAGATCGCAAGGGGCACTGAAGCTTTCTTT	CSVFHQIARGTEAFF
TRBJ1-2	TRBV3-1/TRBV3-2	NA	NA	TGTGCCAGCAGCCAAGATACGGGTTGGGGCTACACCTTC	CASSQDTGWGYTF
TRBJ1-5	TRBV12-3/TRBV12-4	NA	NA	TGTGCCAGCAGTTTAACAGGTCATCAGCCCCAGCATTTT	CASSLTGHQPQHF
TRBJ1-2	TRBV28	NA	NA	TGTGCCAGCAGTGGAAGCGGACGGACCAGCTACACCTTC	CASSGSGRTSYTF
TRBJ1-2	TRBV5-8	NA	NA	TGTGCCAGCATCTCGGGGGTCTATGGCTACACCTTC	CASISGVYGYTF
TRBJ2-3	TRBV19	TRBD2	NA	TGTGCCAGTAGTATGGCCACCGGTCTGCCGGGAGGGCGGACAGATACGCAGTATTTT	CASSMATGLPGGRTDTQYF
TRBJ2-7	TRBV27	NA	NA	TGTGCCAGCAGTTTATCGAGGGGAGGTTCCTACGAGCAGTACTTC	CASSLSRGGSYEQYF
TRBJ1-1	TRBV19	NA	NA	TGTGCCACCCGGGATGCGATGCACACTGAAGCTTTCTTT	CATRDAMHTEAFF
TRBJ2-1	TRBV19	TRBD1	NA	TGTGCCAGTACCTCCGGACAGGCCAACAATGAGCAGTTCTTC	CASTSGQANNEQFF
TRBJ2-7	TRBV19	NA	NA	TGTGCCAGTAACCCGGGAGCTGGCGAGCAGTACTTC	CASNPGAGEQYF
TRBJ2-2	TRBV15	NA	few	TGTGCCACCAGCTTATTCAGGGGCCCCGGGGAGCTGTTTTTT	CATSLFRGPGELFF
TRBJ1-2	TRBV7-8	TRBD1	NA	TGTGCCAGCAGCCGTTTTGACAGGGACTATGGCTACACCTTC	CASSRFDRDYGYTF
TRBJ2-1	TRBV5-1	NA	NA	TGCGCCAGTCGGTCGCTCGGGAGCAATGAGCAGTTCTTC	CASRSLGSNEQFF
TRBJ2-3	TRBV5-1	NA	NA	TGCGCCAGCAGCTTGGTGCAGGGTATCGCGGATACGCAGTATTTT	CASSLVQGIADTQYF
TRBJ1-5	TRBV24-1	NA	NA	TGTGCCACCAGTGCGAGGGTATCCAATCAGCCCCAGCATTTT	CATSARVSNQPQHF
TRBJ1-2	TRBV12-1	NA	NA	TGTGCCAGCAGCCTTTGGACAGGCGAAACGCGTGGCTACACCTTC	CASSLWTGETRGYTF
TRBJ1-1	TRBV2	NA	NA	TGTGCCAGCCGCGAACTCAGGGAAGTCAACACTGAAGCTTTCTTT	CASRELREVNTEAFF